The sequence of this T cell receptor beta chain was determined in a study of T-cell reconstitution after alpha-beta-depleted transplantation in children. Study findings and constraints: Among T cells one year after transplant, newly produced cells accounted for most counts and diversity. High day-60 TCRbeta diversity in some patients came from surviving recipient T cells and thymic progenitors.

This clonotype occurred a few times. The antigen is not known. This CDR3 is 16 amino acids long. The V gene lost 5 bases and the J gene lost 7 bases, with 21 bases spanning the gap. Preparation of the TCRbeta library involved a method that used unique molecular identifiers. TCRdb reprocessed the PCR reads with MiXCR, giving one entry per CDR3 protein. Among hundreds of thousands of distinct CDR3 sequences listed, roughly 15% were seen once. The material sequenced was PBMCs, mostly from graft donor cells, taken 360 days after TCRalphabeta/CD19-depleted stem cell transplant. The chain carries TRBV12-3 or TRBV12-4 and TRBJ1-5; no clear D gene. The TCR was taken from a male patient younger than 18 who had a stem cell transplant for acute lymphoblastic leukemia, so the T cells may come from the graft donor. DNA of the CDR3: TGTGCCAGCAGTACCCGCGACTGGGGAGGGCCCCAGCCCCAGCATTTT. The encoded protein is CASSTRDWGGPQPQHF.